This T cell receptor beta chain was recorded in a study of blood T cells in healthy people across ages. Next came a second PCR, run for about 6 to 12 cycles, which used a sample-barcoded 5' primer along with a J-beta primer mix. In TCRdb, the 5' RACE reads were re-called with MiXCR into one record per CDR3 protein. The table includes 800,000 to 1,000,000 distinct CDR3 sequences, 45% to 50% detected once. Study-level results: A roughly linear age-dependent decrease characterized TCR beta diversity per million T cells. There was a strong correlation between TCR beta diversity and naive T cell percentage. For the donors, CMV status was unknown and possibly confounded expanded clonotype changes. More naive CD4+ cells and higher diversity were found in long-lived than in aged donors.

In regard to this clonotype: Its antigen is not identified.

The sequence came from a man aged 30-40 years in good health. Sequencing was carried out using blood.

The DNA of the CDR3 is TGCGCCAGCAGCCGCACTAGCGGGGGGGAAGAGACCCAGTTCTTC. Translating gives CASSRTSGGEETQFF. V usage is TRBV4-1 and J usage is TRBJ2-1; TRBD2 aligns across 13 bases. The ends lost 4 bases at V and 13 bases at J; junction bases unmatched: 10. CDR3 length: 15 amino acids. Germline values: CDR1 MGHRA, CDR2 YSYEKL.